The rows below give T cell receptor beta chains drawn from one sample of a study of identical twins. TCRdb re-called the 5' RACE reads with MiXCR, one entry per CDR3 protein. The data show 1.5 million to 2 million distinct CDR3 sequences, about 32% seen once. Input material: cord blood. All receptors come from a newborn girl in good health. Both conserved end residues are part of each CDR3. Fields, in order: J gene, V gene, CDR3 protein.

J gene: TRBJ1-2; V gene: TRBV11-2; CDR3 protein: CASSPLRGVRGYTF
J gene: TRBJ2-1; V gene: TRBV29-1; CDR3 protein: CSVEASGSGNNEQFF
J gene: TRBJ2-1; V gene: TRBV20-1; CDR3 protein: CSASRTSGITYNEQFF
J gene: TRBJ2-7; V gene: TRBV18; CDR3 protein: CASSLRTRPYEQYF
J gene: TRBJ2-7; V gene: TRBV5-1; CDR3 protein: CASTPVAGSSYEQYF
J gene: TRBJ1-4; V gene: TRBV28; CDR3 protein: CASSLRRKNEKLFF
J gene: TRBJ2-1; V gene: TRBV9; CDR3 protein: CASSVQGWDEQFF
J gene: TRBJ2-5; V gene: TRBV20-1; CDR3 protein: CSASWTDQETQYF
J gene: TRBJ2-3; V gene: TRBV20-1; CDR3 protein: CSAPPLAGAATDTQYF
J gene: .; V gene: TRBV6-6; CDR3 protein: CASGTGEQYF
J gene: TRBJ1-2; V gene: TRBV6-6; CDR3 protein: CASTPVPQYGYTF